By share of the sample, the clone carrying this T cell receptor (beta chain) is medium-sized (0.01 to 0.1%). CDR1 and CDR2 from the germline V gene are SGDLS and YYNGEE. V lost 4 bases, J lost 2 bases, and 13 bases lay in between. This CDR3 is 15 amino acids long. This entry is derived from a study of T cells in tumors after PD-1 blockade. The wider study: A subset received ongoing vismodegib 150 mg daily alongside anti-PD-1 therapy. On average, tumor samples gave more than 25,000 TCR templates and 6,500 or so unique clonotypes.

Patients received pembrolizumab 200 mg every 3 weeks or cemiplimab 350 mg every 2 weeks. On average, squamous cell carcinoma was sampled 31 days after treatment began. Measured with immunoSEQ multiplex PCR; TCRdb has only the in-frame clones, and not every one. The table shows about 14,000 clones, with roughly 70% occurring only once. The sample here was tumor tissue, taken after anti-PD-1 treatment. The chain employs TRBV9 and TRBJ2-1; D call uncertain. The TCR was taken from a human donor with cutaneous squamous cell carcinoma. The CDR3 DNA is TGTGCCAGCAGCCCGCACGTGGACGCCTACAATGAGCAGTTCTTC. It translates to CASSPHVDAYNEQFF.